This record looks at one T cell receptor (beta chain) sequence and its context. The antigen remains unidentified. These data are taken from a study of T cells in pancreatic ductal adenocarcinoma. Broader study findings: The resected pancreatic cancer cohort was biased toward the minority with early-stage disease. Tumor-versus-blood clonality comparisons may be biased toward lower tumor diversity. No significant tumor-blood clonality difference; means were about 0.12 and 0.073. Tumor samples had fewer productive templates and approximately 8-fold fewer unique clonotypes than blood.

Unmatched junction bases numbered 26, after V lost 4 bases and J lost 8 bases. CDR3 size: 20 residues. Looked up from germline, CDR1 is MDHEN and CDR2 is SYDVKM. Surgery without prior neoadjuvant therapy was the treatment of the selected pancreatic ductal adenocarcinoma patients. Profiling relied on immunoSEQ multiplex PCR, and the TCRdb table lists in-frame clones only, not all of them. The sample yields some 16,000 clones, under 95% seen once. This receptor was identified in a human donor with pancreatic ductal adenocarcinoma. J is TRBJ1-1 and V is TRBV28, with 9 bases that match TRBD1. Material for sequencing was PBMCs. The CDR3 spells CASSSTGGGGWGVGSREAFF. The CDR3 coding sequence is TGTGCCAGCAGTTCGACAGGGGGAGGTGGTTGGGGGGTGGGTAGCAGGGAAGCTTTCTTT.